This T cell receptor beta chain is from a study of blood T cell repertoires in COVID-19. Source study methods: Amplification of reference gene primers was used by the study to estimate nucleated cell counts. TCRdb keeps only in-frame clones here, not all; method: immunoSEQ multiplex PCR. V and J calls and clone size follow that table, whereas D and trimming were derived from the DNA. The sample has about 120,000 clones; 90% are singletons. The CDR3 sequence is 18 residues long. Trimming cost V 3 bases and J 2 bases; bases outside gene matches: 6. In germline, CDR1 is MNHNS, CDR2 SASEGT. This rearrangement joins TRBV6-1 to TRBJ2-1, with 14 bases matching TRBD2. The specimen sequenced was peripheral blood. The source is a woman aged 60 to 75 with COVID-19, enrolled during active disease. CDR3 bases: TGTGCCAGCAGTGAGGTAGGACTAGCGGGGGGTACCTACAATGAGCAGTTCTTC. Translating it yields CASSEVGLAGGTYNEQFF.